This is a list of T cell receptor beta chains from one sample in a study of blood T cells in healthy people across ages. TCRdb used MiXCR to reprocess the 5' RACE reads, holding one entry per CDR3 protein. In the table there are hundreds of thousands of distinct CDR3 sequences, 40% to 50% of which are singletons. The sample comprised blood. The receptors were gathered from a man older than 75 in good health. CDR3s include the opening cysteine and the closing phenylalanine or tryptophan. A D gene is named only where the DNA matches it firmly. Only some rows state a clone size, as once, few, many or a class for expanded clones.

D	V	size	J	DNA	CDR3
NA	TRBV5-1	NA	TRBJ2-2	TGCGCCAGCAGCTCACGTCCCTGGGACACCGGGGAGCTGTTTTTT	CASSSRPWDTGELFF
NA	TRBV29-1	few	TRBJ1-6	TGCAGCGTCCGGGAGGATCCGGGTTCACCCCTCCACTTT	CSVREDPGSPLHF
NA	TRBV7-6	NA	TRBJ2-4	TGTGCCAGCAGCTTGCGGCCCCCACCCGGGGACATTCAGTACTTC	CASSLRPPPGDIQYF
NA	TRBV7-2	NA	TRBJ2-3	TGTGCCAGCAGCTTAGTCGTGGGGGTAGCGGAAGCAGATACGCAGTATTTT	CASSLVVGVAEADTQYF
TRBD2	TRBV7-2	NA	TRBJ2-7	TGTGCCAGCAGCTTAGTGGGACTAGGGTCCTACGAGCAGTACTTC	CASSLVGLGSYEQYF
NA	TRBV9	NA	TRBJ1-2	TGTGCCAGCAGCGCCTGGACCGGGAACTATGGCTACACCTTC	CASSAWTGNYGYTF
NA	TRBV7-2	few	TRBJ2-7	TGTGCCAGCACCGAAAGCGCGAGCGTTTGGGGCGAGCAGTACTTC	CASTESASVWGEQYF
NA	TRBV10-1	few	TRBJ2-1	TGCGCCAGCAGTGACAAACAGAAGAGCTCCTACAATGAGCAGTTCTTC	CASSDKQKSSYNEQFF
TRBD1	TRBV7-2	many	TRBJ2-5	TGTGCCAGCAGCTTAGCGCTATCGGGACAGGGGGCTGCGTACTTC	CASSLALSGQGAAYF
NA	TRBV6-5	few	TRBJ2-2	TGTGCCAGCAGTTATGAGGGCCCTAGGCAGCTGTTTTTT	CASSYEGPRQLFF
NA	TRBV14	many	TRBJ2-7	TGTGCCAGCAGCCCCTACTTTAGGGGCGACGAGCAGTACTTC	CASSPYFRGDEQYF
NA	TRBV20-1	NA	TRBJ2-3	TGCAGTGGCCGACAGACCCCTAGCACAGATACGCAGTATTTT	CSGRQTPSTDTQYF
TRBD2	TRBV11-2	NA	TRBJ2-2	TGTGCCAGCCTAAAGGTTTTGCTAGCGGGAGAGGAGGACACCGGGGAGCTGTTTTTT	CASLKVLLAGEEDTGELFF
TRBD1	TRBV20-1	few	TRBJ2-3	TGCAGTGCTATGGGAGACAGGGGGCGGACAGATACGCAGTATTTT	CSAMGDRGRTDTQYF
TRBD2	TRBV6-2/TRBV6-3	NA	TRBJ2-1	TGTGCCAGCAGGTCGACTAGCGGGATCTACAATGAGCAGTTCTTC	CASRSTSGIYNEQFF
NA	TRBV27	NA	TRBJ1-1	TGTGCCAGCAGTTTATACGGCCAGGGATACAGGAACACTGAAGCTTTCTTT	CASSLYGQGYRNTEAFF
TRBD2	TRBV29-1	many	TRBJ2-5	TGCAGCGTCGGCATACGGAGCGGGGTAGAGACCCAGTACTTC	CSVGIRSGVETQYF
NA	TRBV7-2	many	TRBJ2-6	TGTGCCAGCAGCCGGAGGGAATCTGGGGCCAACGTCCTGACTTTC	CASSRRESGANVLTF
NA	TRBV7-2	NA	TRBJ1-4	TGTGCCAGCAGCCAAGGCGGACAGAATGAAAAACTGTTTTTT	CASSQGGQNEKLFF
NA	TRBV27	once	TRBJ2-3	TGTGCCAGCAGTTTCCGGCAGGGTGCAGATACGCAGTATTTT	CASSFRQGADTQYF
TRBD2	TRBV9	NA	TRBJ2-7	TGTGCCAGCAGCGTCCGTAGCGGGAGCGGGTACGAGCAGTACTTC	CASSVRSGSGYEQYF
NA	TRBV5-1	once	TRBJ1-2	TGCGCCAGCAGCTTGGACCGACAGCGTTCCCCACACCTCTATGGCTACACCTTC	CASSLDRQRSPHLYGYTF
NA	TRBV7-2	NA	TRBJ2-3	TGTGCCAGCGCCCAGGGCCCATCGCAGTATTTT	CASAQGPSQYF
NA	TRBV27	NA	TRBJ2-2	TGTGCCATTGGGCGCGGGGGCTACGCCGGGGAGCTGTTTTTT	CAIGRGGYAGELFF
TRBD2	TRBV27	NA	TRBJ2-3	TGTGCCAGCAGTTCCGGGACTAGCGGGAGGGGGGTGGTTGGCACAGATACGCAGTATTTT	CASSSGTSGRGVVGTDTQYF
TRBD2	TRBV7-8	NA	TRBJ2-7	TGTGCCAGCAGCTATCCCGGGACTAGCGGCACCTACAAGCAGTACTTC	CASSYPGTSGTYKQYF
TRBD2	TRBV20-1	NA	TRBJ2-3	TGCAGTGCTAGACCCACGGGGGGAACAGATACGCAGTATTTT	CSARPTGGTDTQYF
NA	TRBV12-3/TRBV12-4	many	TRBJ1-1	TGTGCCAGCAGTTTTAGGGAGAACACTGAAGCTTTCTTT	CASSFRENTEAFF
TRBD1	TRBV28	NA	TRBJ1-1	TGTGCCAGCAGTTCTCCGGGACAGGGGGCAGGAACTGAAGCTTTCTTT	CASSSPGQGAGTEAFF
NA	TRBV12-3/TRBV12-4	once	TRBJ1-3	TGTGCCAGCAGTCCCGGCGCAGCTGGAAACACCATATATTTT	CASSPGAAGNTIYF
TRBD2	TRBV27	NA	TRBJ2-2	TGTGCCAGCAGTTCCTTAAGAGGACTAGCGGGAGTCTCCGGGGAGCTGTTTTTT	CASSSLRGLAGVSGELFF
NA	TRBV12-5	NA	TRBJ2-3	TGTGCTAGTGGTCTGGTATTCCTTCAAGGTAGCACAGATACGCAGTATTTT	CASGLVFLQGSTDTQYF
TRBD1	TRBV4-1	NA	TRBJ1-6	TGCGCCAGCAGCCAGAAGGACAGGGGAGTCGGGTCACCCCTCCACTTT	CASSQKDRGVGSPLHF
NA	TRBV7-9	NA	TRBJ1-2	TGTGCCAGCACCGACCAGGGGCCTAGGTATGGCTACACCTTC	CASTDQGPRYGYTF
NA	TRBV20-1	NA	TRBJ1-2	TGCAGTGCTAGTAAAGGGACTTCTAATTATGGCTACACCTTC	CSASKGTSNYGYTF
TRBD1	TRBV20-1	few	TRBJ2-5	TGCAGTGCTAGAGATGGGGGACAGGGGGCGAAGACCCAGTACTTC	CSARDGGQGAKTQYF
TRBD2	TRBV20-1	few	TRBJ2-1	TGCAGTGCTTCTAGCGGAATAAACAATGAGCAGTTCTTC	CSASSGINNEQFF